These 5 T cell receptor beta chains were all obtained from the same sample, sequenced in a study of blood T cell repertoires in COVID-19. Sequencing used immunoSEQ multiplex PCR; TCRdb keeps in-frame clones, though not all of them. Of about 240,000 clones listed, around 90% are singletons. The specimen was peripheral blood. The receptors come from a man aged 25 to 40 with COVID-19, enrolled during active disease.

The CDR3: CASSQGWGGYEKLFF. DNA for the CDR3: TGCGCCAGCAGCCAAGGATGGGGGGGATATGAAAAACTGTTTTTT. The V and J genes are TRBV4-1 and TRBJ1-4; D is possibly TRBD1 (5 bases). The CDR3 contains 15 residues. Per germline, CDR1 MGHRA and CDR2 YSYEKL. V was shortened by 1 base and J by 6 bases, with 12 bases between the two germline ends.

The rearrangement uses TRBV7-6 and TRBJ1-5, with 8 bases aligning to TRBD1. CDR1 and CDR2 from the germline V gene are SGHVS and FNYEAQ. CDR3 size: 16 residues. J was trimmed by 7 bases and V by 3 bases; bases with no gene match: 11. CDR3 in DNA: TGTGCCAGCAGCTTCTATAGACAGGGGAGAAGGCAGCCCCAGCATTTT. This sequence encodes CASSFYRQGRRQPQHF.

The rearrangement uses TRBV19 and TRBJ1-2; unclear D gene. CDR1 is LNHDA, CDR2 SQIVND, per germline (reference sequence). Trimming shortened V by 5 bases and J by 4 bases, and 11 bases separated the two germline ends. The length of the CDR3 is 13 residues. DNA of the CDR3: TGTGCCAGTAGTCTGACACCTACCTATGGCTACACCTTC. It translates to CASSLTPTYGYTF.

The chain uses TRBV30 and TRBJ1-1; no clear D gene. This CDR3 has 13 amino acids. V was clipped by 0 bases and J by 4 bases, with 9 bases between them. Germline V gene lookup returns CDR1 GTSNPN and CDR2 SVGIG (reference sequence). DNA of the CDR3: TGTGCCTGGAGTGTACATCCGGGCACTGAAGCTTTCTTT. Protein sequence: CAWSVHPGTEAFF.

Points on this clone: At one end the junction does not follow the germline gene, possibly because of a read error. This chain links TRBV6-5 with TRBJ2-7; 8 bases are a match to TRBD1. The CDR3 spans 15 residues. Germline CDR1 MNHEY, CDR2 SVGAGI. The CDR3 is CASSDSDRVSYEQYF. CDR3 bases: TGTGCCAGCAGTGACTCGGACAGGGTCTCCTACGAGCAGTACTTC.